This is a list of T cell receptor beta chains from one sample in a study of OX40 agonist ivuxolimab in advanced cancers. Some clones are missing from TCRdb's copy, which holds only in-frame ones; the method was immunoSEQ multiplex PCR. This table has 40,000 to 55,000 clones, 88% appearing once. The sample in question was CD4+ or CD8+ T cells sorted from blood, obtained in a trial of the OX40 agonist ivuxolimab. All receptors derive from an adult with an advanced solid tumor such as melanoma, head and neck, liver or kidney cancer. Each CDR3 is given without its conserved first and last residue.

V: TRBV14; CDR3: ASSLGSGAEEQF
V: TRBV2; CDR3: ASSRLASTDTQY
V: TRBV7-3; CDR3: ASSRTSGNTGELF
V: TRBV29-1; CDR3: SVVSSGANVLT
V: TRBV21-1; CDR3: ASSKFFQRGQSNQPQH
V: TRBV2; CDR3: ASRVAGGGQETQY
V: TRBV5-4; CDR3: ASSFHQGHDEAF
V: TRBV7-6; CDR3: ASSSAYEQY
V: TRBV6-6; CDR3: ASNRYGTGNEKLF
V: TRBV7-9; CDR3: ASSPGTSGQETQY
V: TRBV28; CDR3: ASRPGMAGNTIY
V: TRBV11-2; CDR3: ASRHNRAGAEAF
V: TRBV14; CDR3: ASSPTGGQNIQY
V: TRBV7-2; CDR3: ASSSTRLREQY
V: TRBV18; CDR3: ASSPEGGWTEAF
V: TRBV5-6; CDR3: ASSPSSYNEQF
V: TRBV5-1; CDR3: ASSLRDRGYEQY
V: TRBV30; CDR3: AWSVLAHTDTQY
V: TRBV5-6; CDR3: ASSLEGTEAF
V: TRBV19; CDR3: ASSPFQGRNTEAF
V: TRBV18; CDR3: ASSPGRNEKLF
V: TRBV10-3; CDR3: AIRPQGSGNTIY
V: TRBV27; CDR3: ASRRDRSSYEQY
V: TRBV11-3; CDR3: ASSHRTSGGTDTQY
V: TRBV28; CDR3: ASSYRQAEAF
V: TRBV5-4; CDR3: ASSQQGAPYNEQF
V: TRBV7-6; CDR3: ASSLKAGGPGETQY
V: TRBV7-3; CDR3: ASSLTGQGIGELF
V: TRBV7-6; CDR3: ASSRSIISGEDSGNTIY
V: TRBV5-1; CDR3: ASSQDRPTLNTDTQY
V: TRBV7-2; CDR3: ASSLDERTSESTDTQY
V: TRBV11-2; CDR3: ASSLDLGLQETQY
V: TRBV4-2; CDR3: ASSQTRTVNQPQH
V: TRBV5-1; CDR3: ASSLMGASTGELF
V: TRBV9; CDR3: ASSVGGDGFGNYGYT
V: TRBV4-1; CDR3: ASSQGLAGTGELF
V: TRBV5-1; CDR3: ASSQYEGTEAF
V: TRBV18; CDR3: ASSPRKGAIEAF
V: TRBV7-7; CDR3: ASSSSGGPTDTQY
V: TRBV28; CDR3: ASSSLPRGAHEQY
V: TRBV27; CDR3: ASSLSPGTNEKLF
V: TRBV6-1; CDR3: ASRSTSGYNNEQF
V: TRBV5-1; CDR3: ASSLGLREYEQY
V: TRBV5-1; CDR3: ASSPDRGSPLH
V: TRBV9; CDR3: ASSVGQGINEQY
V: TRBV9; CDR3: ASSVGQWIGDEQF
V: TRBV4-3; CDR3: ASSQDSSDYGYT
V: TRBV6-6; CDR3: ASSRDPGDPYEQY
V: TRBV6-5; CDR3: ASRDFSSYNEQF
V: TRBV7-9; CDR3: ASSWDRGRETQY
V: TRBV6-6; CDR3: ASSLTSGDYEQY